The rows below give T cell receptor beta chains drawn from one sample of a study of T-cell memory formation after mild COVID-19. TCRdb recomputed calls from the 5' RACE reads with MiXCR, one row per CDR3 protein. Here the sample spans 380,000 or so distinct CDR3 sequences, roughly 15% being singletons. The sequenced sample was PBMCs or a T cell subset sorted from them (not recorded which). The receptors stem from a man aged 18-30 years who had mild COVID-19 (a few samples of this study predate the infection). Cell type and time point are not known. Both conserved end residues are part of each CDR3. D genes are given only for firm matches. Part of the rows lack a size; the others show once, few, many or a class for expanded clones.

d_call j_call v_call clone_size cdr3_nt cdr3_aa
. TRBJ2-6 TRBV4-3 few TGCGCCAGCAGCCAAGATCTCGTGGGCTCTGGGGCCAACGTCCTGACTTTC CASSQDLVGSGANVLTF
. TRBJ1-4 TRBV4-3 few TGCGCCAGCAGCCTCCGGAACACCCAGGCAACTAATGAAAAACTGTTTTTT CASSLRNTQATNEKLFF
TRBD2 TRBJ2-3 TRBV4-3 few TGCGCCAGCAGCCCAAATTCACTAGCGGGGCCTCGCACAGATACGCAGTATTTT CASSPNSLAGPRTDTQYF
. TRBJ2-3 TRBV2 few TGTGCCAGCAGTGCACTGCCCCGATTGACAGATACGCAGTATTTT CASSALPRLTDTQYF
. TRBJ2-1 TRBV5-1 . TGCGCCAGCAGCTTGTCGGGGAATATGGATGAGCAGTTCTTC CASSLSGNMDEQFF
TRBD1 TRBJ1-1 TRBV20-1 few TGCAGTCCAAGACAGGGGGTGGACACTGAAGCTTTCTTT CSPRQGVDTEAFF
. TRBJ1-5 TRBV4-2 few TGTGCCAGCAGCCAAGAAGGGGGAAGCATCCAGCATTTT CASSQEGGSIQHF
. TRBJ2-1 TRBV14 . TGTGCCAGCAGCCAAGTCTGGGCAGGAAGATACAATGAGCAGTTCTTC CASSQVWAGRYNEQFF
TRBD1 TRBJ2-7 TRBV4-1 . TGCGCCAGCAGCCACCGGGGACAGGGCTACGAGCAGTACTTC CASSHRGQGYEQYF
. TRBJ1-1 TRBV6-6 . TGTGCCAGCAGTTACCACATTGGGGGGAACACTGAAGCTTTCTTT CASSYHIGGNTEAFF
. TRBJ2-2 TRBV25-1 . TGTGCCAGCAGTGATGCGGGTGGGGGTTCCGGGGAGCTGTTTTTT CASSDAGGGSGELFF
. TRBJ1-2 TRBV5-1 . TGCGCCAGCAGCTTGGGGGGAAGACGTATAGCTAACTATGGCTACACCTTC CASSLGGRRIANYGYTF
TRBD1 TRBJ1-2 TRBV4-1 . TGCGCCAGCAGCCAGACAGGGGGCCGCCGGGGCTACACCTTC CASSQTGGRRGYTF
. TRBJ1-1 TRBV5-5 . TGTGCCAGCAGCTTAGGCAGGGCCACTGCTGAAGCTTTCTTT CASSLGRATAEAFF
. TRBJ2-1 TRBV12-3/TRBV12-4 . TGTGCCAGCAGCCCCAGAGGGGATGCTCGGAATGAGCAGTTCTTC CASSPRGDARNEQFF
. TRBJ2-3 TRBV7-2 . TGTGCCAGCAGCCGGAGTGCTTCTAGCACAGATACGCAGTATTTT CASSRSASSTDTQYF
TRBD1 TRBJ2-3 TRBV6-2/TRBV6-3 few TGTGCCAGCAGTTGGGAACAGGGGTCTAGCACAGATACGCAGTATTTT CASSWEQGSSTDTQYF